This TCR beta chain comes out of a study of Ad26.COV2.S vaccination and SARS-CoV-2 variants. Study observations and caveats: Measurement of non-spike TCR breadth gave similar results in vaccine and placebo recipients. Analyses of TCR breadth and depth may have underestimated total T cell responses. Vaccine recipients surpassed placebo recipients in spike-specific TCR breadth. Considerable breadth of spike-specific CD8+ and CD4+ T cell responses has reportedly been documented following vaccination.

This clone was recorded once. As yet, its antigen is unknown. A junction end diverges from the germline sequence, so it may reflect a read error. CDR1 and CDR2 from the germline V gene are SGHVS and FQNEAQ. This CDR3 spans 15 amino acids. Measured with immunoSEQ multiplex PCR; TCRdb has only the in-frame clones, and not every one. The sample contains hundreds of thousands of clones, 90% to 95% of which appear only once. The chain links TRBV7-8 to TRBJ2-5; 9 bases are a match to TRBD2. The sample here was peripheral blood, taken after recovery from COVID-19. The receptor comes from a human donor who had recovered from COVID-19. For the CDR3, the DNA is TGTGCCAGCAGCCTAGCGGGGAGGGTACCAGAGACCCAGTACTTC. It yields the protein CASSLAGRVPETQYF.